This TCR beta chain was profiled in a study of blood T cell repertoires in COVID-19. Study details: Sites across the United States, Italy and Spain contributed samples from acute and convalescent COVID-19.

The table came from immunoSEQ multiplex PCR; TCRdb's copy has only in-frame clones and leaves some out. Here the sample spans a few hundred thousand clones, 65% to 85% being singletons. CDR1 is LNHNV and CDR2 is YYDKDF in the germline V gene (reference sequence). V gave up 2 bases and J gave up 10 bases; unmatched junction bases: 10. CDR3 size: 15 residues. The clonotype was recovered from a woman aged 40 to 50 who had recovered from COVID-19. Sequenced input: peripheral blood. The genes are TRBV15 and TRBJ1-3; 8 nucleotides align to TRBD1. CDR3 DNA: TGTGCCACCAGCAGACCCGGACAGGGATCATCTACCATATATTTT. It specifies CATSRPGQGSSTIYF.